This entry lists 8 T cell receptor beta chains sequenced from one sample in a study of T cells in Graves' hyperthyroidism and ophthalmopathy. Researchers took RNA transcripts and amplified the TCR beta CDR3 regions from them. Initially, a first-round RT-PCR of the TCR CDR3 employed the HTBI primer set. TCRdb re-derived calls from the multiplex PCR reads in MiXCR, one entry per CDR3 protein. This sample has hundreds of thousands of distinct CDR3 sequences, with less than 45% found just once. The sequencing input was peripheral blood or thyroid tissue (not recorded which). The receptors stem from an adult man with Graves' disease, either hyperthyroidism or ophthalmopathy (not recorded which).

V is TRBV2 and J is TRBJ2-5; 10 nucleotides align to TRBD2. Germline lookup yields CDR1 SNHLY and CDR2 FYNNEI. The CDR3 runs to 12 residues. The CDR3 nucleotides are TGTGCTCATAGCGGGAGGCAAGAGACCCAGTACTTC. This gives the protein CAHSGRQETQYF.

The chain uses TRBV6-4 and TRBJ1-5, with TRBD1 identical over 7 bases. CDR3 length: 15 residues. In germline, CDR1 is MRHNA, CDR2 SNTAGT. V shed 6 bases and J 4 bases; nucleotides not matched to a gene: 9. CDR3 sequence reads: CASRDPGTANQPQHF. In DNA form, the CDR3 reads TGTGCCAGCAGAGACCCGGGGACAGCTAATCAGCCCCAGCATTTT.

This clonotype was picked up many times. The rearrangement links TRBV5-1 to TRBJ1-2, with D uncertain. Germline V gene data show CDR1 as SGHRS and CDR2 as YFSETQ. Trimming removed 2 bases from V and 7 bases from J, with 15 bases in between. The CDR3 runs to 14 residues. CDR3 sequence: CASSFRQPARGYTF. The CDR3 coding sequence is TGCGCCAGCAGCTTTAGGCAGCCTGCGCGTGGCTACACCTTC.

This chain connects TRBV11-2 to TRBJ1-2; D might be TRBD1 (5 bases). This CDR3 is built from 14 residues. V lost 0 bases, J lost 4 bases, and 9 bases lay in between. CDR1 and CDR2 from the germline V gene are SGHAT and FQNNGV. The DNA for the CDR3 is TGTGCCAGCAGCTTAGAGACAGTCAGCTATGGCTACACCTTC. Its translation: CASSLETVSYGYTF.

This clonotype was picked up many times. V gene TRBV20-1 combines with J gene TRBJ1-1; unclear D gene. This CDR3 has 13 residues. V was pared by 3 bases and J by 11 bases, with 19 bases between. Germline CDR1 reads DFQATT; CDR2 reads SNEGSKA (reference sequence). The chain's CDR3 is CSARAHGVVGAFF. The CDR3 DNA follows: TGCAGTGCTAGGGCCCACGGTGTGGTCGGGGCTTTCTTT.

For the CDR3, the DNA is TGCGCCAGCAGCGTAGGGCCGAGAGCGGGCACCGGGGAGCTGTTTTTT. Translated, it gives CASSVGPRAGTGELFF. The chain is built from TRBV5-1 and TRBJ2-2, with D possibly TRBD2 on 6 matching bases. Germline CDR1 is SGHRS and CDR2 is YFSETQ. CDR3 length: 16 residues. Trimming shortened V by 4 bases and J by 4 bases, and 17 bases separated the two germline ends.

The chain links TRBV12-3 or TRBV12-4 to TRBJ2-7; D tentatively fits TRBD1 or TRBD2 (5 bases each). V gave up 1 base and J gave up 3 bases, with 13 bases separating them. The CDR3 runs to 15 residues. CDR3 protein: CASSLDDSDYYEQYF. CDR3 DNA: TGTGCCAGCAGTTTAGATGACAGCGACTACTACGAGCAGTACTTC.

The J gene is TRBJ2-5, the V gene TRBV29-1, with 11 bases lining up with TRBD1. V shed 5 bases and J 11 bases; nucleotides not matched to a gene: 10. Looked up from germline, CDR1 is SQVTM and CDR2 is ANQGSEA. This CDR3 comprises 13 residues. The CDR3 is CSVHAGQGGKQYF. The CDR3 region has the DNA TGCAGCGTTCACGCGGGACAGGGGGGCAAGCAGTACTTC.